Shown below are 5 T cell receptor beta chains from a single sample sequenced in a study of T-cell reconstitution after alpha-beta-depleted transplantation in children (dated by TCRdb to about 2016). Receptors were amplified or captured by PCR. The instrument was an Illumina HiSeq 2500. TCR library preparation used molecular barcoding, with unique molecular identifiers applied to normalize quantification of the TCRbeta repertoire. TCRdb cleaned the public reads at Q25 with fastp, built clones with MiXCR and kept in-frame beta chains. Each CDR3 protein gets just one entry, which takes the most common genes and DNA from the rows behind it. This sample holds about 610,000 distinct CDR3 sequences; about 11% were observed only once. About 4% of the sample goes to the ten largest clones. The sample was PBMCs from the stem cell graft donor, taken from the stem cell graft. Receptors were obtained from a human donor who donated a stem cell graft to a child with acute myeloid leukemia.

Only a few counts were recorded for this clonotype. The chain couples TRBV5-5 to TRBJ2-7; 8 bases are a match to TRBD1. J gave up 2 bases and V 1 base, and 8 bases lay outside the gene matches. CDR1 is SGHKS and CDR2 is YYEKEE in the germline V gene (reference sequence). The CDR3 has 16 residues. CDR3 protein: CASSLLAGGHAYEQYF. CDR3 DNA: TGTGCCAGCAGCTTGTTAGCAGGGGGCCACGCCTACGAGCAGTACTTC.

As to this clonotype: This may be a read error, as it is one base from a much larger clone. V and J are TRBV6-7 and TRBJ2-7; D is uncertain. TRBV6-7 is known as an ORF, though its function is uncertain. The CDR3 is made up of 13 amino acids. V gave up 2 bases and J gave up 4 bases, with 9 bases separating them. CDR3 amino acids: CASSYGQLYEQYF. CDR3 bases: TGTGCCAGCAGTTACGGGCAGTTGTACGAGCAGTACTTC.

The V gene is TRBV5-6, the J gene TRBJ2-4, with 9 bases fitting TRBD1. The germline CDR1 and CDR2 sequences are SGHDT and YYEEEE. The CDR3 extends over 18 amino acids. The V gene end was trimmed by 4 bases and the J gene end by 0 bases; junction bases not matched to a gene: 11. The CDR3 sequence is CASSAGTGMSPAKNIQYF. CDR3 nucleotides: TGTGCCAGCAGCGCCGGGACAGGGATGTCCCCAGCCAAAAACATTCAGTACTTC.

The J gene is TRBJ2-1, the V gene TRBV12-3 or TRBV12-4; D uncertain. Trimming took 1 base from V and 7 from J, leaving 11 bases between them. This CDR3 spans 14 amino acids. CDR3 loop: CASSLVVGLNEQFF. CDR3 coding DNA: TGTGCCAGCAGTTTAGTCGTCGGGTTGAATGAGCAGTTCTTC.

This rearrangement joins TRBV19 to TRBJ1-5; TRBD1 matches 9 bases. V lost 6 bases and J lost 4; bases outside the gene matches: 4. Germline V gene sequence: CDR1 LNHDA, CDR2 SQIVND (reference sequence). This CDR3 comprises 14 residues. DNA of the CDR3: TGTGCCAGTAGGATGACAGGGGGAAATCAGCCCCAGCATTTT. Its translation is CASRMTGGNQPQHF.